This T cell receptor (beta chain) comes out of a study of shared clonotypes between healthy human individuals. Assay execution took place at the deep level. Sequencing used immunoSEQ multiplex PCR; TCRdb keeps in-frame clones, though not all of them. The sample records approximately 1.5 million clones, around 98% being singletons. Notes on this clone: Its antigen remains unknown.

Study-level results: Memory subsets generally showed smaller estimated richness than naive subsets did.

Only Caucasian adults living in Nashville, Tennessee served as donors. The CDR3 is 15 residues long. Per the germline V gene, CDR1 is SEHNR and CDR2 is FQNEAQ (reference sequence). V was pared by 7 bases and J by 4 bases, with 6 bases of the junction left unmatched. Sequenced material: naive CD4+ T cells sorted from blood. Subset indicated: CD45RA+ positively selected. V usage is TRBV7-9 and J usage is TRBJ2-3; 12 positions match TRBD2. This receptor was obtained from a man younger than 45 in good health. The CDR3 sequence: CASTTTSGSADTQYF. CDR3 DNA: TGTGCCAGCACCACGACTAGCGGGAGTGCAGATACGCAGTATTTT.